This T cell receptor beta chain was obtained from a study of cytomegalovirus exposure and HLA in healthy donors. Findings and caveats of the study: TCR beta V- and J-gene trimming was later associated with a missense DCLRE1C variant.

The PCR used 60 Vbeta and 13 Jbeta primers. The method was immunoSEQ multiplex PCR; TCRdb's version includes in-frame clones alone and lacks a portion of them. The sample has about 80,000 clones, over 75% seen once. A word on this clone: Its target is unknown.

CDR1 and CDR2 from the germline V gene are SGHVS and FQNEAQ. The CDR3 consists of 15 residues. V shed 5 bases, J shed 2 bases, and the junction held 7 bases outside the gene matches. This clonotype was sampled from a man in his fifties in good health and CMV-seronegative. The genes are TRBV7-8 and TRBJ2-3, with 7 bases that match TRBD2. Sequencing was performed on PBMCs. Written as DNA, the CDR3 is TGTGCCAGCAGCCGGACTAGGATGGACACAGATACGCAGTATTTT. Its protein is CASSRTRMDTDTQYF.